This T cell receptor (beta chain) was recorded in a study of T cell changes during pregnancy in multiple sclerosis. Only in-frame clones appear in the TCRdb table, and some are missing; sequencing was by immunoSEQ multiplex PCR. The sample includes about 24,000 clones, roughly nine tenths of them seen just once. Sample: CD8+ T cells from peripheral blood mononuclear cells, taken in the third trimester of pregnancy. The TCR sequence derives from a female donor in good health, enrolled as a control in a pregnancy study.

CDR3 loop: CASSPYFQAQPQHF. CDR3 coding DNA: TGTGCCAGTAGTCCTTACTTCCAGGCCCAGCCCCAGCATTTT. This sequence joins TRBV19 and TRBJ1-5, with unresolved D. V gave up 5 bases and J gave up 7 bases, with 15 bases separating them. Germline-derived CDR1 and CDR2 are LNHDA and SQIVND (reference sequence). The CDR3 runs to 14 residues.